The rows below give T cell receptor beta chains drawn from one sample of a study of cytomegalovirus exposure and HLA in healthy donors. Data came from immunoSEQ multiplex PCR; TCRdb stores just in-frame clones and leaves some out. This table has 100,000 to 150,000 clones, 85% to 90% appearing once. The sequenced sample was PBMCs. These receptor sequences come from a woman aged 18-30 years in good health and CMV-seronegative. Each CDR3 is given with its conserved first and last residue. The order of the fields is clone size, V gene, CDR3 length, D gene, J gene, CDR3 DNA, CDR3 protein. D genes are given only for firm matches. The listing skips clone size in some rows; elsewhere it reads once, few, many or a size class.

abundance: once; v_gene: TRBV7-6; len: 14; d_gene: -; j_gene: TRBJ1-1; CDR3nt: TGTGCCAGCAGCTCCTGGGACTTGGGGACTGAAGCTTTCTTT; CDR3aa: CASSSWDLGTEAFF
abundance: -; v_gene: TRBV29-1; len: 14; d_gene: -; j_gene: TRBJ1-6; CDR3nt: TGCAGCGTTCGGGACTCCGATAGGGATTCACCCCTCCACTTT; CDR3aa: CSVRDSDRDSPLHF
abundance: -; v_gene: TRBV9; len: 15; d_gene: TRBD1; j_gene: TRBJ1-1; CDR3nt: TGTGCCAGCAGCGGACAAGGGGGCGCCGGCACTGAAGCTTTCTTT; CDR3aa: CASSGQGGAGTEAFF
abundance: -; v_gene: TRBV30; len: 16; d_gene: -; j_gene: TRBJ2-6; CDR3nt: TGTGCCTGGAGCCCGGTTCTCCTCTCTGGGGCCAACGTCCTGACTTTC; CDR3aa: CAWSPVLLSGANVLTF
abundance: -; v_gene: TRBV4-3; len: 17; d_gene: TRBD2; j_gene: TRBJ2-2; CDR3nt: TGCGCCAGCAGCCACCAACTAGCGGGACTGGTATCCGGGGAGCTGTTTTTT; CDR3aa: CASSHQLAGLVSGELFF
abundance: -; v_gene: TRBV10-2; len: 16; d_gene: TRBD1; j_gene: TRBJ2-7; CDR3nt: TGCGCCAGCAGAGGCTTTACCGGGACAGCTCCCTACGAGCAGTACTTC; CDR3aa: CASRGFTGTAPYEQYF
abundance: once; v_gene: TRBV7-9; len: 16; d_gene: TRBD2; j_gene: TRBJ2-1; CDR3nt: TGTGCCAGCAGCTTACTTGAATTAGCGGGGGGCAATGAGCAGTTCTTC; CDR3aa: CASSLLELAGGNEQFF
abundance: -; v_gene: TRBV11-1; len: 14; d_gene: TRBD2; j_gene: TRBJ2-5; CDR3nt: TGTGCCAGCAGCTTAGTTCTAGCGGGGGAGACCCAGTACTTC; CDR3aa: CASSLVLAGETQYF
abundance: -; v_gene: TRBV6-1; len: 15; d_gene: -; j_gene: TRBJ1-1; CDR3nt: TGTGCCAGCAGTCCTTACAGGAGATTAAACACTGAAGCTTTCTTT; CDR3aa: CASSPYRRLNTEAFF
abundance: -; v_gene: TRBV5-8; len: 15; d_gene: TRBD1; j_gene: TRBJ1-4; CDR3nt: TGTGCCAGCAATCCGATGACAGGGGCTAATGAAAAACTGTTTTTT; CDR3aa: CASNPMTGANEKLFF
abundance: -; v_gene: TRBV10-2; len: 18; d_gene: -; j_gene: TRBJ2-3; CDR3nt: TGCGCCAGCAGTGAGTCCGTGAGTTTAGGGGCCCGCACAGATACGCAGTATTTT; CDR3aa: CASSESVSLGARTDTQYF
abundance: -; v_gene: TRBV10-3; len: 13; d_gene: TRBD1; j_gene: TRBJ1-1; CDR3nt: TGTGCCATCAGAGGGACAGAGAACACTGAAGCTTTCTTT; CDR3aa: CAIRGTENTEAFF
abundance: -; v_gene: TRBV10-3; len: 14; d_gene: -; j_gene: TRBJ1-2; CDR3nt: TGTGCCATCAGCCCTGGGACATCCAGCCGTGGCTACACCTTC; CDR3aa: CAISPGTSSRGYTF
abundance: few; v_gene: TRBV6-4; len: 15; d_gene: TRBD2; j_gene: TRBJ2-1; CDR3nt: TGTGCCAGCAGTGAAGGGACTAGCGGTTACAATGAGCAGTTCTTC; CDR3aa: CASSEGTSGYNEQFF
abundance: -; v_gene: TRBV6-5; len: 15; d_gene: -; j_gene: TRBJ2-7; CDR3nt: TGTGCCAGCAGCCCTGTAGAGGGATTCTCCTACGAGCAGTACTTC; CDR3aa: CASSPVEGFSYEQYF
abundance: -; v_gene: TRBV30; len: 12; d_gene: -; j_gene: TRBJ2-7; CDR3nt: TGTGCCTGGAGTAACAGAGCCTACGAGCAGTACTTC; CDR3aa: CAWSNRAYEQYF
abundance: -; v_gene: TRBV5-1; len: 17; d_gene: TRBD1; j_gene: TRBJ2-6; CDR3nt: TGCGCCAGCAGGTCGGGACAGGGCGACTCTGGGGCCAACGTCCTGACTTTC; CDR3aa: CASRSGQGDSGANVLTF
abundance: -; v_gene: TRBV6-1; len: 14; d_gene: -; j_gene: TRBJ2-1; CDR3nt: TGTGCCAGCAGTGAACCGGGTCGGGACAATGAGCAGTTCTTC; CDR3aa: CASSEPGRDNEQFF
abundance: -; v_gene: TRBV27; len: 13; d_gene: -; j_gene: TRBJ1-1; CDR3nt: TGTGCCAGCAGTTTACGGGGGGCCACTGAAGCTTTCTTT; CDR3aa: CASSLRGATEAFF
abundance: -; v_gene: TRBV6-6; len: 16; d_gene: TRBD1; j_gene: TRBJ1-5; CDR3nt: TGTGCCAGCAGCGCGACTGGGACAGGGGAGAATCAGCCCCAGCATTTT; CDR3aa: CASSATGTGENQPQHF
abundance: -; v_gene: TRBV27; len: 18; d_gene: TRBD2; j_gene: TRBJ2-1; CDR3nt: TGTGCCAGCAGTCCCAAACATCGACTAGCGGGGACCGACAATGAGCAGTTCTTC; CDR3aa: CASSPKHRLAGTDNEQFF
abundance: -; v_gene: TRBV5-1; len: 16; d_gene: TRBD2; j_gene: TRBJ2-3; CDR3nt: TGCGCCAGCAGCTCCCTGAGCGGGGGCCTCCCCGATACGCAGTATTTT; CDR3aa: CASSSLSGGLPDTQYF
abundance: -; v_gene: TRBV18; len: 14; d_gene: -; j_gene: TRBJ2-7; CDR3nt: TGTGCCAGCTCGCCAAGGGAACAGGGCAGCGAGCAGTACTTC; CDR3aa: CASSPREQGSEQYF
abundance: -; v_gene: TRBV6-5; len: 15; d_gene: -; j_gene: TRBJ1-2; CDR3nt: TGTGCCAGCAAGGACAGCTACCGCCCGGGTTATGGCTACACCTTC; CDR3aa: CASKDSYRPGYGYTF
abundance: -; v_gene: TRBV4-2; len: 14; d_gene: -; j_gene: TRBJ1-3; CDR3nt: TGTGCCAGCAGCCAAGTACAGGATTTAAACACCATATATTTT; CDR3aa: CASSQVQDLNTIYF
abundance: -; v_gene: TRBV27; len: 13; d_gene: TRBD2; j_gene: TRBJ2-7; CDR3nt: TGTGCCAGCAGCACTAGCGGCTCCTACGAGCAGTACTTC; CDR3aa: CASSTSGSYEQYF
abundance: -; v_gene: TRBV28; len: 13; d_gene: TRBD1; j_gene: TRBJ1-5; CDR3nt: TGTGCCAGCAGGGGACAGTTCAATCAGCCCCAGCATTTT; CDR3aa: CASRGQFNQPQHF
abundance: -; v_gene: TRBV5-1; len: 15; d_gene: -; j_gene: TRBJ2-7; CDR3nt: TGCGCCAGCAGCTCAGGACTTCCCCAGAACTACGAGCAGTACTTC; CDR3aa: CASSSGLPQNYEQYF
abundance: -; v_gene: TRBV4-2; len: 14; d_gene: -; j_gene: TRBJ1-4; CDR3nt: TGTGCCAGCAGGTGGTGGGCAGGGAATGAAAAACTGTTTTTT; CDR3aa: CASRWWAGNEKLFF
abundance: -; v_gene: TRBV28; len: 17; d_gene: -; j_gene: TRBJ1-1; CDR3nt: TGTGCCAGCAGAAGACCCAGGATAGAAACTCCGAACACTGAAGCTTTCTTT; CDR3aa: CASRRPRIETPNTEAFF
abundance: -; v_gene: TRBV18; len: 12; d_gene: -; j_gene: TRBJ2-7; CDR3nt: TGTGCCAGCTCACCGCGACAGGACGAGCAGTACTTC; CDR3aa: CASSPRQDEQYF
abundance: -; v_gene: TRBV28; len: 15; d_gene: -; j_gene: TRBJ1-1; CDR3nt: TGTGCCAGCAGTTTGGGCGGGATGGCGAACACTGAAGCTTTCTTT; CDR3aa: CASSLGGMANTEAFF
abundance: -; v_gene: TRBV4-2; len: 14; d_gene: -; j_gene: TRBJ2-7; CDR3nt: TGTGCCAGCAGCCACTTACTAGAACCCTACGAGCAGTACTTC; CDR3aa: CASSHLLEPYEQYF
abundance: -; v_gene: TRBV6-1; len: 13; d_gene: TRBD1; j_gene: TRBJ2-1; CDR3nt: TGTGCCATCAGACAGGGGCCCTACAATGAGCAGTTCTTC; CDR3aa: CAIRQGPYNEQFF
abundance: -; v_gene: TRBV6-1; len: 15; d_gene: TRBD1; j_gene: TRBJ2-7; CDR3nt: TGTGCCAGCAGTGAATGGGGGACAGGACCCTACGAGCAGTACTTC; CDR3aa: CASSEWGTGPYEQYF
abundance: -; v_gene: TRBV5-1; len: 14; d_gene: TRBD1; j_gene: TRBJ2-1; CDR3nt: TGCGCCAGCAGTTTGGGACAGGTTGTTAATGAGCAGTTCTTC; CDR3aa: CASSLGQVVNEQFF
abundance: once; v_gene: TRBV27; len: 13; d_gene: -; j_gene: TRBJ1-1; CDR3nt: TGTGCCAGCAGTTCGAGTATGAACACTGAAGCTTTCTTT; CDR3aa: CASSSSMNTEAFF
abundance: -; v_gene: TRBV19; len: 14; d_gene: TRBD1; j_gene: TRBJ1-2; CDR3nt: TGTGCCAGTAGTCCCCGCCGGACAGGTTATGGCTACACCTTC; CDR3aa: CASSPRRTGYGYTF
abundance: -; v_gene: TRBV18; len: 14; d_gene: -; j_gene: TRBJ1-5; CDR3nt: TGTGCCAGCTCACCTGGACATAGCAATCAGCCCCAGCATTTT; CDR3aa: CASSPGHSNQPQHF
abundance: -; v_gene: TRBV10-2; len: 14; d_gene: -; j_gene: TRBJ2-2; CDR3nt: TGCGCCAGCAGGGGGCCAGATGAGGCCGGGGAGCTGTTTTTT; CDR3aa: CASRGPDEAGELFF
abundance: few; v_gene: TRBV5-1; len: 16; d_gene: TRBD2; j_gene: TRBJ2-3; CDR3nt: TGCGCCAGCAGCTTGGCGGCGGGGGGGCCCACAGATACGCAGTATTTT; CDR3aa: CASSLAAGGPTDTQYF
abundance: -; v_gene: TRBV6-5; len: 16; d_gene: -; j_gene: TRBJ2-2; CDR3nt: TGTGCCAGCAGTTATGTACCAGGGTTTCTTACCGGGGAGCTGTTTTTT; CDR3aa: CASSYVPGFLTGELFF
abundance: -; v_gene: TRBV2; len: 14; d_gene: -; j_gene: TRBJ2-4; CDR3nt: TGTGCCAGCAGTGAAGACAGACAAACGGCCATTCAGTACTTC; CDR3aa: CASSEDRQTAIQYF